The rows below give T cell receptor beta chains drawn from one sample of a study of T cell changes during pregnancy in multiple sclerosis. Assay: immunoSEQ multiplex PCR; the TCRdb copy retains only in-frame clones and omits some. Among tens of thousands of clones listed, over 85% were seen once. The specimen comprised peripheral blood, sampled after pregnancy. These receptors all come from a female donor in good health, enrolled as a control in a pregnancy study. Each CDR3 is given with its conserved first and last residue. D genes are given only for firm matches. Not all rows give a size; the values are once, few, many and, for expanded clones, a class.

clone_size: .
cdr3_length: 14
j_call: TRBJ1-2
d_call: .
v_call: TRBV28
cdr3_nt: TGTGCCAGCAGTTTGTCACCCGAGAACTATGGCTACACCTTC
cdr3_aa: CASSLSPENYGYTF

clone_size: .
cdr3_length: 16
j_call: TRBJ2-2
d_call: TRBD1
v_call: TRBV4-1
cdr3_nt: TGCGCCAGCAGCCAAGGACAGGGGATGCGCACCGGGGAGCTGTTTTTT
cdr3_aa: CASSQGQGMRTGELFF

clone_size: .
cdr3_length: 14
j_call: TRBJ2-2
d_call: .
v_call: TRBV6-5
cdr3_nt: TGTGCCAGCAGTTACTCGAAAGCTGGCGGGGAGCTGTTTTTT
cdr3_aa: CASSYSKAGGELFF

clone_size: .
cdr3_length: 18
j_call: TRBJ2-7
d_call: .
v_call: TRBV5-1
cdr3_nt: TGCGCCAGCAGCTTTCCGGGAGGAACCAGGGGATTTCTCTACGAGCAGTACTTC
cdr3_aa: CASSFPGGTRGFLYEQYF

clone_size: .
cdr3_length: 19
j_call: TRBJ1-3
d_call: .
v_call: TRBV27
cdr3_nt: TGTGCCAGCAGTTTATTCGGGGGGGTGATGGGTTTCTCTGGAAACACCATATATTTT
cdr3_aa: CASSLFGGVMGFSGNTIYF

clone_size: once
cdr3_length: 15
j_call: TRBJ2-1
d_call: TRBD2
v_call: TRBV5-1
cdr3_nt: TGCGCCAGCAGCGGCTCTAGCGGGGGGCCCTTTGAGCAGTTCTTC
cdr3_aa: CASSGSSGGPFEQFF

clone_size: .
cdr3_length: 13
j_call: TRBJ1-1
d_call: .
v_call: TRBV4-3
cdr3_nt: TGCGCCAGCAGCCAAGATAGGCAGGATCAAGTTTTCTTT
cdr3_aa: CASSQDRQDQVFF

clone_size: .
cdr3_length: 14
j_call: TRBJ1-2
d_call: TRBD1
v_call: TRBV19
cdr3_nt: TGTGCCAGTAGTGGGACAGGGCTGGGCTATGGCTACACCTTC
cdr3_aa: CASSGTGLGYGYTF

clone_size: .
cdr3_length: 14
j_call: TRBJ2-7
d_call: .
v_call: TRBV7-2
cdr3_nt: TGTGCCAGCAGCTTACGGCTAGCTGGTTACGAGCAGTACTTC
cdr3_aa: CASSLRLAGYEQYF

clone_size: .
cdr3_length: 17
j_call: TRBJ1-6
d_call: TRBD1
v_call: TRBV5-5
cdr3_nt: TGTGCCAGCAGCTTGGGACAGGGTACCTCCTATAATTCACCCCTCCACTTT
cdr3_aa: CASSLGQGTSYNSPLHF

clone_size: .
cdr3_length: 14
j_call: TRBJ2-7
d_call: .
v_call: TRBV6-5
cdr3_nt: TGTGCCAGCATCCCGACCGGGTCCCAGCCCCAGCAGTACTTC
cdr3_aa: CASIPTGSQPQQYF

clone_size: .
cdr3_length: 15
j_call: TRBJ2-5
d_call: TRBD1
v_call: TRBV7-2
cdr3_nt: TGTGCCAGCAGCCTGATATGGGACAGACAAGAGACCCAGTACTTC
cdr3_aa: CASSLIWDRQETQYF

clone_size: .
cdr3_length: 14
j_call: TRBJ2-1
d_call: .
v_call: TRBV30
cdr3_nt: TGTGCCTGGGGGGCAGGAGAAATCGGCAATGAGCAGTTCTTC
cdr3_aa: CAWGAGEIGNEQFF

clone_size: .
cdr3_length: 14
j_call: TRBJ2-1
d_call: .
v_call: TRBV5-1
cdr3_nt: TGCGCCAGCACCTCTCGGTCAAGCTGGAATGAGCAGTTCTTC
cdr3_aa: CASTSRSSWNEQFF

clone_size: .
cdr3_length: 15
j_call: TRBJ2-4
d_call: .
v_call: TRBV2
cdr3_nt: TGTGCCAGCAGTCAAGGACCGGGACAAGGGGATATTCAGTACTTC
cdr3_aa: CASSQGPGQGDIQYF

clone_size: .
cdr3_length: 15
j_call: TRBJ2-3
d_call: TRBD2
v_call: TRBV28
cdr3_nt: TGTGCCAGCAGCCTAGCGGGGCTAAGCACAGATACGCAGTATTTT
cdr3_aa: CASSLAGLSTDTQYF

clone_size: .
cdr3_length: 16
j_call: TRBJ2-1
d_call: TRBD2
v_call: TRBV4-2
cdr3_nt: TGTGCCAGCACCCCGACTAGCGGGGGGGCCGTCGATGAGCAGTTCTTC
cdr3_aa: CASTPTSGGAVDEQFF

clone_size: .
cdr3_length: 15
j_call: TRBJ1-4
d_call: .
v_call: TRBV2
cdr3_nt: TGTGCCAGCAGGGGGAGGGCACTGGCTAATGAAAAACTGTTTTTT
cdr3_aa: CASRGRALANEKLFF

clone_size: .
cdr3_length: 15
j_call: TRBJ2-1
d_call: TRBD1
v_call: TRBV27
cdr3_nt: TGTGCCAGCAGTCCCGACAGGGGCTTCTACAATGAGCAGTTCTTC
cdr3_aa: CASSPDRGFYNEQFF

clone_size: once
cdr3_length: 15
j_call: TRBJ2-7
d_call: .
v_call: TRBV7-2
cdr3_nt: TGTGCCAGCAGCCCCCGGAGTGGAGTACTCCACGAGCAGTACTTC
cdr3_aa: CASSPRSGVLHEQYF

clone_size: .
cdr3_length: 10
j_call: TRBJ2-3
d_call: .
v_call: TRBV20-1
cdr3_nt: TGCAGTGCTAGTGAGCATACGCAGTATTTT
cdr3_aa: CSASEHTQYF

clone_size: .
cdr3_length: 15
j_call: TRBJ2-5
d_call: TRBD1
v_call: TRBV5-6
cdr3_nt: TGTGCCAGCAGCTTGACAGGGGGCGTCCAAGAGACCCAGTACTTC
cdr3_aa: CASSLTGGVQETQYF

clone_size: .
cdr3_length: 16
j_call: TRBJ2-1
d_call: .
v_call: TRBV4-2
cdr3_nt: TGTGCCAGCAGCCAAGATAGAATGGGCCGGCACAATGAGCAGTTCTTC
cdr3_aa: CASSQDRMGRHNEQFF

clone_size: .
cdr3_length: 15
j_call: TRBJ2-7
d_call: TRBD2
v_call: TRBV7-3
cdr3_nt: TGTGCCAGCAGCCCGACTAGCGGGACCTCCTACGAGCAGTACTTC
cdr3_aa: CASSPTSGTSYEQYF

clone_size: .
cdr3_length: 15
j_call: TRBJ2-1
d_call: TRBD2
v_call: TRBV19
cdr3_nt: TGTGCCAGTACCGTCAGCGGGAATTCCTACAATGAGCAGTTCTTC
cdr3_aa: CASTVSGNSYNEQFF

clone_size: .
cdr3_length: 14
j_call: TRBJ2-7
d_call: .
v_call: TRBV28
cdr3_nt: TGTGCCAGCAGTACGAACGCCAGGACCTACGAGCAGTACTTC
cdr3_aa: CASSTNARTYEQYF

clone_size: .
cdr3_length: 13
j_call: TRBJ2-7
d_call: .
v_call: TRBV7-2
cdr3_nt: TGTGCCAGCAGCTTAAAAGGGCGGGGCGAGCAGTACTTC
cdr3_aa: CASSLKGRGEQYF

clone_size: .
cdr3_length: 12
j_call: TRBJ1-2
d_call: .
v_call: TRBV7-9
cdr3_nt: TGTGCCAGCAGCCTGGACTTAGACCGCTACACCTTC
cdr3_aa: CASSLDLDRYTF

clone_size: .
cdr3_length: 14
j_call: TRBJ1-2
d_call: .
v_call: TRBV30
cdr3_nt: TGTGCCTGGAGTGTAGGTCCGGGGGTCTATGGCTACACCTTC
cdr3_aa: CAWSVGPGVYGYTF

clone_size: .
cdr3_length: 16
j_call: TRBJ2-3
d_call: TRBD1
v_call: TRBV10-1
cdr3_nt: TGCGCCAGCACCGCCGGGACAGGGGGTGGCACAGATACGCAGTATTTT
cdr3_aa: CASTAGTGGGTDTQYF

clone_size: .
cdr3_length: 13
j_call: TRBJ2-2
d_call: .
v_call: TRBV5-6
cdr3_nt: TGTGCCAGCAGCTCCCACTTATTCGGGGAGCTGTTTTTT
cdr3_aa: CASSSHLFGELFF

clone_size: .
cdr3_length: 16
j_call: TRBJ2-2
d_call: TRBD1
v_call: TRBV5-1
cdr3_nt: TGCGCCAGCAGCCAGACAGGGGGCGTACAAACCGGGGAGCTGTTTTTT
cdr3_aa: CASSQTGGVQTGELFF

clone_size: .
cdr3_length: 12
j_call: TRBJ2-3
d_call: .
v_call: TRBV30
cdr3_nt: TGTGCCTGGAGTGTACAGTTGGATACGCAGTATTTT
cdr3_aa: CAWSVQLDTQYF

clone_size: once
cdr3_length: 17
j_call: TRBJ1-1
d_call: .
v_call: TRBV4-1
cdr3_nt: TGCGCCAGCAGCCAAGTCGTTTTACGGGAAACCAACACTGAAGCTTTCTTT
cdr3_aa: CASSQVVLRETNTEAFF

clone_size: .
cdr3_length: 15
j_call: TRBJ1-1
d_call: .
v_call: TRBV5-4
cdr3_nt: TGTGCCAGCAGCTTGGCAGGGTCGGTGAACACTGAAGCTTTCTTT
cdr3_aa: CASSLAGSVNTEAFF

clone_size: once
cdr3_length: 17
j_call: TRBJ1-5
d_call: .
v_call: TRBV4-2
cdr3_nt: TGTGCCAGCAGCCAAGAAGGGGACTCATATAGCAATCAGCCCCAGCATTTT
cdr3_aa: CASSQEGDSYSNQPQHF

clone_size: .
cdr3_length: 14
j_call: TRBJ2-5
d_call: TRBD1
v_call: TRBV18
cdr3_nt: TGTGCCAGCTCACCTCCGACAGGGGTTGAGACCCAGTACTTC
cdr3_aa: CASSPPTGVETQYF

clone_size: .
cdr3_length: 14
j_call: TRBJ1-2
d_call: TRBD1
v_call: TRBV5-1
cdr3_nt: TGCGCCAGCAGCGTAACCGGGACAGGGAATGGCTACACCTTC
cdr3_aa: CASSVTGTGNGYTF

clone_size: once
cdr3_length: 14
j_call: TRBJ1-2
d_call: TRBD1
v_call: TRBV19
cdr3_nt: TGTGCCAGTACCGCGGGACAGGGGATCTATGGCTACACCTTC
cdr3_aa: CASTAGQGIYGYTF

clone_size: .
cdr3_length: 15
j_call: TRBJ2-3
d_call: TRBD2
v_call: TRBV6-4
cdr3_nt: TGTGCCAGCGGACCTACTAGCGGGGGACCCGATACGCAGTATTTT
cdr3_aa: CASGPTSGGPDTQYF

clone_size: .
cdr3_length: 14
j_call: TRBJ2-3
d_call: TRBD1
v_call: TRBV30
cdr3_nt: TGTGCCTGCCCCGGGACAGGTAGCACAGATACGCAGTATTTT
cdr3_aa: CACPGTGSTDTQYF

clone_size: .
cdr3_length: 13
j_call: TRBJ1-5
d_call: .
v_call: TRBV6-5
cdr3_nt: TGTGCCAGCACCCACGGGAGAGGTCAGCCCCAGCATTTT
cdr3_aa: CASTHGRGQPQHF

clone_size: .
cdr3_length: 13
j_call: TRBJ1-2
d_call: TRBD1
v_call: TRBV19
cdr3_nt: TGTGCCAGTAGCCATCGAACAGGGGATGGCTACACCTTC
cdr3_aa: CASSHRTGDGYTF

clone_size: .
cdr3_length: 12
j_call: TRBJ2-7
d_call: .
v_call: TRBV6-4
cdr3_nt: TGTGCCAGCAGTCGGAGCTCCTACGAGCAGTACTTC
cdr3_aa: CASSRSSYEQYF

clone_size: .
cdr3_length: 14
j_call: TRBJ2-3
d_call: TRBD1
v_call: TRBV19
cdr3_nt: TGTGCCAGCCGCCCGACAGGGTTCGCAGATACGCAGTATTTT
cdr3_aa: CASRPTGFADTQYF

clone_size: .
cdr3_length: 11
j_call: TRBJ1-1
d_call: .
v_call: TRBV28
cdr3_nt: TGTGCCAGCACAGGGAGACTAGGAGCTTTCTTT
cdr3_aa: CASTGRLGAFF

clone_size: .
cdr3_length: 17
j_call: TRBJ2-7
d_call: TRBD2
v_call: TRBV4-3
cdr3_nt: TGCGCCAGCAGCCCGAAGACCACCGGGACTAGGTTAGACGAGCAGTACTTC
cdr3_aa: CASSPKTTGTRLDEQYF

clone_size: .
cdr3_length: 17
j_call: TRBJ1-2
d_call: TRBD1
v_call: TRBV23-1
cdr3_nt: TGCGCCAGCAGTCACATCCGGGACAGGGGGCCCGGCAGAGGCTACACCTTC
cdr3_aa: CASSHIRDRGPGRGYTF

clone_size: .
cdr3_length: 13
j_call: TRBJ2-7
d_call: TRBD2
v_call: TRBV25-1
cdr3_nt: TGTGCCAGCACCCGGGGGGTATCCTACGAGCAGTACTTC
cdr3_aa: CASTRGVSYEQYF

clone_size: .
cdr3_length: 16
j_call: TRBJ1-3
d_call: .
v_call: TRBV6-6
cdr3_nt: TGTGCCAGCAGTTATAGCCGGCCGTACTCTGGAAACACCATATATTTT
cdr3_aa: CASSYSRPYSGNTIYF

clone_size: once
cdr3_length: 16
j_call: TRBJ2-3
d_call: .
v_call: TRBV5-1
cdr3_nt: TGCGCCAGCAGCCCCCAGACAGATTCAGCCACAGATACGCAGTATTTT
cdr3_aa: CASSPQTDSATDTQYF